This T cell receptor (beta chain) was obtained from a study of cytomegalovirus exposure and HLA in healthy donors. Whole-study findings and limits: Reports credit the classifier with highly specific, highly sensitive diagnosis of cytomegalovirus status.

Here immunoSEQ multiplex PCR was the method, and the copy in TCRdb shows in-frame clones only, minus some. Of about 64,000 clones in the sample, around 89% were seen once. V lost 4 bases and J lost 5; bases outside the gene matches: 6. The CDR3 is 16 amino acids. Germline V CDR1 and CDR2: SGHRS, YFSETQ. As concerns this clone: Antigen specificity is unknown.

This rearrangement joins TRBV5-1 to TRBJ2-3; 14 nucleotides align to TRBD2. The sequenced sample was PBMCs. The origin of this receptor is a young woman in good health and CMV-seronegative. For the CDR3, the DNA is TGCGCCAGCAGCCCCGGGACTAGCGGGAGTATAGATACGCAGTATTTT. It encodes CASSPGTSGSIDTQYF.